This record concerns one TCR beta chain sequence. The entry originates in a study of blood T cell repertoires in COVID-19. For the study at large: There were acute and convalescent COVID-19 samples, and they came from the United States, Italy and Spain. T cells, B-cell-depleted T cells, or PBMCs provided the cDNA or gDNA that served as material.

Sequenced by immunoSEQ multiplex PCR; TCRdb stores in-frame clones only, minus some. The data contain 75,000 to 85,000 clones, roughly four fifths of them singletons. The CDR3 length is 13 residues. Trimming cost V 8 bases and J 2 bases, with 7 bases left between them. The TCR comes from a human donor in a cohort sampled during active COVID-19. The sequenced sample was peripheral blood. This chain connects TRBV12-3 or TRBV12-4 to TRBJ2-6; D is undetermined. The CDR3 loop reads CASFSAGANVLTF. CDR3 DNA sequence: TGTGCCAGCTTCAGTGCTGGGGCCAACGTCCTGACTTTC.